These 22 T cell receptor beta chains share one sample of origin, sequenced in a study of PD-1 blockade in classical Hodgkin lymphoma. Only in-frame clones appear in the TCRdb table, and some are missing; sequencing was by immunoSEQ multiplex PCR. This sample carries 60,000 to 75,000 clones, about 92% of them seen once, and the ten largest clones take roughly a tenth. Each patient experienced a relapse that followed autologous stem cell transplantation, and brentuximab vedotin exposure varied. Sequenced here: peripheral blood mononuclear cells (PBMCs), sampled at baseline. The source of these receptors is a human donor with classical Hodgkin lymphoma.

The rearrangement uses TRBV28 and TRBJ2-7; TRBD2 agrees at 10 bases. The ends lost 8 bases at V and 7 bases at J; junction bases unmatched: 11. The CDR3 spans 14 residues. CDR1 and CDR2 (germline): MDHEN, SYDVKM. The CDR3 loop is CASETLSGRGEQYF. The CDR3 bases are TGTGCCAGCGAGACTTTGAGCGGGAGGGGGGAGCAGTACTTC.

The chain uses TRBV7-6 and TRBJ1-1; D is undetermined. Germline V CDR1 and CDR2: SGHVS, FNYEAQ. This CDR3 is 13 amino acids long. V lost 2 bases and J lost 1, with 5 bases in between. The CDR3 here is CASSLRQNTEAFF. DNA of the CDR3: TGTGCCAGCAGCTTAAGGCAGAACACTGAAGCTTTCTTT.

Comments on this clone: Germline and junction disagree at one end, which may indicate a read error. The chain carries TRBV7-9 and TRBJ1-1; maybe TRBD1 (5 bases). Germline CDR1 SEHNR, CDR2 FQNEAQ (reference sequence). This CDR3 has 17 residues. The CDR3 spells CASSLAEGAGGNTEAFF. The CDR3 DNA reads as TGTGCCAGCAGCCTAGCCGAGGGTGCTGGGGGGAACACTGAAGCTTTCTTT.

The V gene is TRBV10-2, the J gene TRBJ2-1; a possible D gene is TRBD2 (6 bases). CDR3 length: 16 amino acids. Trimming took off 4 bases at V and 10 bases at J, with 23 bases between the two ends. Germline V gene data show CDR1 as WSHSY and CDR2 as SAAADI. CDR3 sequence reads: CASSGAGRIGVVEQFF. The CDR3 coding sequence is TGCGCCAGCAGTGGAGCGGGCAGGATAGGCGTAGTGGAGCAGTTCTTC.

J is TRBJ2-7 and V is TRBV28, with D perhaps matching TRBD2 (6 bases). Germline CDR1 and CDR2: MDHEN and SYDVKM. The CDR3 is made up of 17 amino acids. V lost 6 bases, J lost 4 bases, and 25 bases lay in between. CDR3 nucleotide sequence: TGTGCCAGCAGCCCCCTGTCCTCCGGGACTGGGATTTACGAGCAGTACTTC. It encodes CASSPLSSGTGIYEQYF. Using reference TRBV28 and TRBJ2-7 for the parts outside the CDR3, the full variable domain is DVKVTQSSRYLVKRTGEKVFLECVQDMDHENMFWYRQDPGLGLRLIYFSYDVKMKEKGDIPEGYSVSREKKERFSLILESASTNQTSMYLCASSPLSSGTGIYEQYFGPGTRLTVT.

The sample holds one count of this clone. The J gene is TRBJ2-3, the V gene TRBV11-2; 11 bases align to TRBD2. Germline V CDR1 and CDR2: SGHAT, FQNNGV. The CDR3 has 15 residues. Trimming removed 0 bases from V and 10 bases from J; junction bases left unmatched: 6. Here the CDR3 reads CASSLDYTSGSSQYF. The CDR3 region has the DNA TGTGCCAGCAGCTTAGATTATACTAGCGGGAGTTCGCAGTATTTT.

The rearrangement links TRBV5-4 to TRBJ2-6; 7 bases map to TRBD1. J gave up 0 bases and V 0 bases, and 6 bases lay outside the gene matches. The CDR3 runs to 18 residues. Germline V CDR1 and CDR2: SGHNT, YYREEE (reference sequence). This CDR3 reads CASSLDRGFLSGANVLTF. The CDR3 DNA is TGTGCCAGCAGCTTGGACAGGGGTTTCCTCTCTGGGGCCAACGTCCTGACTTTC.

J is TRBJ1-2 and V is TRBV5-1; D is possibly TRBD1 (6 bases). V was cut by 4 bases and J by 1 base, with 8 bases left in between. CDR3 length equals 13 residues. Germline loops: CDR1 SGHRS, CDR2 YFSETQ. This chain's CDR3 is CASSPDSNYGYTF. The CDR3 DNA reads as TGCGCCAGCAGCCCGGACAGTAACTATGGCTACACCTTC.

The chain links TRBV10-2 to TRBJ2-2; D is unresolved. The CDR3 is 15 amino acids. V gave up 5 bases and J gave up 0 bases, with 10 bases separating them. CDR1 WSHSY and CDR2 SAAADI come from the germline V gene. In DNA form, the CDR3 reads TGCGCCAGCAGTTTCGGCGGCCCGAACACCGGGGAGCTGTTTTTT. This codes for CASSFGGPNTGELFF.

This chain joins TRBV2 and TRBJ2-3, with 9 nucleotides matching TRBD2. V lost 4 bases, J lost 2 bases, and 4 bases stayed unmatched. This CDR3 comprises 15 residues. The germline V gene encodes CDR1 SNHLY and CDR2 FYNNEI. The CDR3 protein is CASSVAGVNTDTQYF. The CDR3 bases are TGTGCCAGCAGTGTAGCGGGGGTAAACACAGATACGCAGTATTTT.

On this clone: At one end, the junction sequence differs from germline, possibly due to a read error. The CDR3 nucleotides read TGTGCCAGCAGTGAAGCGCGGCAGTCTAGCGATCAGCCCCAGCATTTT. Translating it yields CASSEARQSSDQPQHF. The chain employs TRBV2 and TRBJ1-5; D is undetermined. The CDR3 extends over 16 amino acids. CDR1 is SNHLY, CDR2 FYNNEI, per germline.

V gene TRBV18 combines with J gene TRBJ2-5, with 7 bases that match TRBD1. CDR1 is KGHSH and CDR2 is LQKENI in the germline V gene. This CDR3 is built from 14 residues. Unmatched junction bases numbered 4, after V lost 6 bases and J lost 0 bases. As DNA, the CDR3 is TGTGCCAGCTCCCCGACAGGGTACCAAGAGACCCAGTACTTC. This encodes CASSPTGYQETQYF.

The rearrangement uses TRBV15 and TRBJ1-1; possible D gene TRBD1, 5 bases. Germline CDR1 LNHNV, CDR2 YYDKDF (reference sequence). V gave up 1 base and J gave up 1 base, with 10 bases separating them. This CDR3 has 15 residues. The CDR3 coding sequence is TGTGCCACCAGCAGAGGGGGGGGGAAGAACACTGAAGCTTTCTTT. Its protein product is CATSRGGGKNTEAFF. The full variable domain, with the rest looked up from reference TRBV15 and TRBJ1-1, is DAMVIQNPRYQVTQFGKPVTLSCSQTLNHNVMYWYQQKSSQAPKLLFHYYDKDFNNEADTPDNFQSRRPNTSFCFLDIRSPGLGDTAMYLCATSRGGGKNTEAFFGQGTRLTVV.

This chain links TRBV6-6 with TRBJ1-5; no clear D gene. V shed 6 bases and J shed 0 bases, with 12 bases lying between them. There are 15 residues in the CDR3. The germline CDR1 and CDR2 sequences are MNHNY and SVGAGI (reference sequence). The CDR3 reads CASRPRKYSNQPQHF. The CDR3 DNA sequence: TGTGCCAGCAGGCCTCGAAAGTATAGCAATCAGCCCCAGCATTTT.

For the CDR3, the DNA is TGTGCCATCAGTTCGACAGGGGACTCCTACGAGCAGTACTTC. This gives the protein CAISSTGDSYEQYF. The genes are TRBV10-3 and TRBJ2-7; 8 bases are a match to TRBD1. Unmatched junction bases numbered 3, after V lost 5 bases and J lost 0 bases. The germline V gene encodes CDR1 ENHRY and CDR2 SYGVKD. The CDR3 runs to 14 residues.

This rearrangement joins TRBV5-8 to TRBJ1-4, with 7 bases identical to TRBD1. CDR1 and CDR2 (germline): SGHTS, YDEGEE. Trimming removed 0 bases from V and 0 bases from J; junction bases left unmatched: 2. The CDR3 spans 16 residues. This chain's CDR3 is CASSLEGQPTNEKLFF. The CDR3 coding sequence is TGTGCCAGCAGCTTGGAGGGACAGCCAACTAATGAAAAACTGTTTTTT.

The V call is TRBV18, the J call TRBJ2-7, with D unclear. Trimming took 3 bases from V and 3 from J, leaving 3 bases between them. Germline CDR1 KGHSH, CDR2 LQKENI. The CDR3 covers 11 residues. CDR3 protein: CASSPNYEQYF. CDR3 DNA: TGTGCCAGCTCACCCAACTACGAGCAGTACTTC.

The chain has TRBV2 and TRBJ1-5; 10 nucleotides line up with TRBD1. CDR1 and CDR2 (germline): SNHLY, FYNNEI. The CDR3 extends over 15 amino acids. V lost 6 bases to trimming and J lost 7 bases; unmatched junction nucleotides: 9. The CDR3 nucleotides are TGTGCCAGCAGCCTCGGGACAGGGGTTCGGCAGCCCCAGCATTTT. Amino acid sequence: CASSLGTGVRQPQHF. The variable domain in full, with the rest retrieved from reference TRBV2 and TRBJ1-5, is EPEVTQTPSHQVTQMGQEVILRCVPISNHLYFYWYRQILGQKVEFLVSFYNNEISEKSEIFDDQFSVERPDGSNFTLKIRSTKLEDSAMYFCASSLGTGVRQPQHFGDGTRLSIL.

The V and J genes are TRBV30 and TRBJ1-5; a possible D gene is TRBD1 (6 bases). The CDR3 is 15 amino acids. Trimming stripped 6 bases from V and 3 bases from J, with 18 bases between. Germline values: CDR1 GTSNPN, CDR2 SVGIG (reference sequence). CDR3 nucleotide sequence: TGTGCCTGCTCCCCTGGGGACATTTACAATCAGCCCCAGCATTTT. It encodes CACSPGDIYNQPQHF.

The genes are TRBV2 and TRBJ1-5, with D unresolved. Trimming removed 4 bases from V and 6 bases from J, with 19 bases in between. The CDR3 is 16 amino acids. CDR1 and CDR2 from the germline V gene are SNHLY and FYNNEI. The CDR3 DNA follows: TGTGCCAGCAGTGCTTTGGTGAAGAAGGTCCCTCAGCCCCAGCATTTT. Translating gives CASSALVKKVPQPQHF.

The chain combines TRBV4-1 with TRBJ1-4; 12 bases are a match to TRBD1. CDR3 size: 17 residues. Trimming at V came to 7 bases and at J to 8 bases, leaving 14 bases not matched to a gene. In germline, CDR1 is MGHRA, CDR2 YSYEKL. This CDR3 reads CASKPGTGGLTGEKLFF. The CDR3 DNA reads TGCGCCAGCAAGCCAGGGACAGGGGGCCTAACCGGCGAAAAACTGTTTTTT.

The chain carries TRBV18 and TRBJ2-3, with 10 positions matching TRBD2. The CDR3 runs 15 residues. In germline, CDR1 is KGHSH, CDR2 LQKENI. J lost 6 bases, V lost 8 bases, and 11 bases had no gene match. The CDR3 spells CASTRTSGGGDTQYF. The DNA of the CDR3 is TGTGCCAGCACAAGGACTAGCGGAGGGGGGGATACGCAGTATTTT.